One sample yielded the 14 T cell receptor beta chains listed below, sequenced in a study of prognosis after radiotherapy for stage I lung cancer. The genomic DNA TCR beta CDR3 region underwent two rounds of multiplex PCR. It was primers specific to each TRBV and TRBJ gene that first-round PCR used. TCRdb passed the multiplex PCR reads through MiXCR, listing each CDR3 protein once. Here the sample spans roughly 25,000 distinct CDR3 sequences, 46% being singletons. The sequenced sample was PBMCs, obtained before or after stereotactic body radiation therapy (not recorded which). Receptor source: a donor at least 50 years old with non-small cell lung cancer.

The chain combines TRBV28 with TRBJ2-7; 7 positions match TRBD1. The length of the CDR3 is 15 residues. The germline gives CDR1 MDHEN, CDR2 SYDVKM. With V trimmed by 4 bases and J by 3 bases, 9 bases remained unmatched. CDR3 bases: TGTGCCAGCAGTTCCTCCGGGACAGAGAACTACGAGCAGTACTTC. This gives the protein CASSSSGTENYEQYF. The whole variable domain, filled in from reference TRBV28 and TRBJ2-7, reads DVKVTQSSRYLVKRTGEKVFLECVQDMDHENMFWYRQDPGLGLRLIYFSYDVKMKEKGDIPEGYSVSREKKERFSLILESASTNQTSMYLCASSSSGTENYEQYFGPGTRLTVT.

Comment on this clonotype: A clone one base away is much larger, so this may be a read error. The chain carries TRBV29-1 and TRBJ2-3; 8 bases fit TRBD1. V gave up 8 bases and J gave up 11 bases; unmatched junction bases: 15. Germline assignment: CDR1 SQVTM and CDR2 ANQGSEA. The CDR3 is 13 residues long. The CDR3 here is CSIQGAEVPKQYF. The CDR3 DNA reads TGCAGCATCCAGGGGGCAGAGGTTCCAAAGCAGTATTTT.

This rearrangement joins TRBV19 to TRBJ1-4; no firm D call. V lost 10 bases to trimming and J lost 7 bases, with 13 bases between them. The length of the CDR3 is 12 residues. Germline V gene lookup returns CDR1 LNHDA and CDR2 SQIVND (reference sequence). The chain's CDR3 is CATGRWSEKLFF. CDR3 nucleotide sequence: TGTGCCACCGGCCGTTGGAGTGAAAAACTGTTTTTT. Supplemented by reference TRBV19 and TRBJ1-4, the full variable domain reads DGGITQSPKYLFRKEGQNVTLSCEQNLNHDAMYWYRQDPGQGLRLIYYSQIVNDFQKGDIAEGYSVSREKKESFPLTVTSAQKNPTAFYLCATGRWSEKLFFGSGTQLSVL.

Here the CDR3 reads CASRFSGSIVDTQYF. The CDR3 DNA is TGTGCCAGCAGGTTTAGCGGGAGTATCGTCGATACGCAGTATTTT. V and J are TRBV6-2 or TRBV6-3 and TRBJ2-3; 9 positions agree with TRBD2. Looked up from germline, CDR1 is MNHEY and CDR2 is SVGEGT. The CDR3 runs to 15 residues. Unmatched junction bases numbered 10, after V lost 6 bases and J lost 6 bases.

This clonotype was counted many times. The J gene is TRBJ1-2, the V gene TRBV28, with D possibly being TRBD1 (6 bases). The CDR3 contains 15 residues. Per germline, CDR1 MDHEN and CDR2 SYDVKM. V was shortened by 1 base and J by 3 bases, with 12 bases between the two germline ends. CDR3 in DNA: TGTGCCAGCAGTTTATATTCGGACAGCTACTATGGCTACACCTTC. The encoded protein is CASSLYSDSYYGYTF.

Remarks on this clonotype: Just one base apart from a much larger clone, this may be a read error. V is TRBV6-1 and J is TRBJ1-6, with a weak D call TRBD1 (5 bases). This CDR3 has 16 residues. Germline V gives CDR1 MNHNS, CDR2 SASEGT. The ends were cut back, 6 bases at V and 5 bases at J, with 17 bases in the middle. CDR3 nucleotide sequence: TGTGCCAGCAGACTCGAGACAGCGACGGATAATTCACCCCTCCACTTT. It is translated as CASRLETATDNSPLHF.

This clonotype was recorded many times. The V call is TRBV18, the J call TRBJ1-6; 8 nucleotides line up with TRBD1. V gave up 5 bases and J gave up 7 bases; unmatched junction bases: 1. The CDR3 is made up of 13 amino acids. Germline V lookup: CDR1 KGHSH, CDR2 LQKENI. The CDR3 spells CASSGQGNSPLHF. The DNA for the CDR3 is TGTGCCAGCTCAGGACAGGGAAATTCACCCCTCCACTTT.

This clonotype was counted at least ten times. The chain is built from TRBV5-5 and TRBJ1-1; D may be TRBD1 (5 bases). The germline V and J ends were trimmed by 8 bases and 5 bases, with 16 bases remaining between them. Germline assignment: CDR1 SGHKS and CDR2 YYEKEE (reference sequence). The CDR3 has 13 residues. CDR3 loop: CASGPPGKTEAFF. Here the CDR3 DNA reads TGTGCCAGTGGGCCCCCAGGGAAGACTGAAGCTTTCTTT.

Ten or more counts support this clonotype. The chain links TRBV15 to TRBJ1-4; D might be TRBD1 (5 bases). With 0 bases removed from V and 2 bases from J, the gap between germline ends came to 7 bases. Germline V gene sequence: CDR1 LNHNV, CDR2 YYDKDF (reference sequence). The CDR3 extends over 15 amino acids. The CDR3 bases are TGTGCCACCAGCAGAGACGGGACCACTAATGAAAAACTGTTTTTT. Translation gives CATSRDGTTNEKLFF.

Worth noting for this clonotype: It may be a read error: a sequence one base away is much more abundant. The chain joins TRBV2 to TRBJ1-1, with a tentative D call TRBD1 (5 bases). The germline CDR1 and CDR2 sequences are SNHLY and FYNNEI. The length of the CDR3 is 13 residues. The ends were cut back, 8 bases at V and 6 bases at J, with 16 bases in the middle. CDR3 loop: CASGPDGGPEAFF. The CDR3 coding sequence is TGTGCCAGCGGACCGGACGGGGGTCCTGAAGCTTTCTTT.

At least ten counts were recorded for this clonotype. The chain joins TRBV9 to TRBJ2-1; TRBD2 aligns across 7 bases. CDR3 length: 17 residues. The germline CDR1 and CDR2 sequences are SGDLS and YYNGEE. V dropped 3 bases and J dropped 0; count of bases not matched to a gene: 9. CDR3 sequence reads: CASSELSGKSSYNEQFF. The CDR3, as DNA: TGTGCCAGCAGCGAACTAAGCGGGAAGAGCTCCTACAATGAGCAGTTCTTC.

The sample holds many counts of this clonotype. J is TRBJ2-7 and V is TRBV2, with a weak D call TRBD2 (6 bases). V dropped 4 bases and J dropped 3 bases, with 16 bases sitting between them. CDR3 length: 15 residues. The V gene's germline CDR1 is SNHLY and CDR2 FYNNEI. The CDR3 DNA reads TGTGCCAGCAGTGGGACCCGTGGGGGAGGCTACGAGCAGTACTTC. This gives the protein CASSGTRGGGYEQYF.

In this sample, this clonotype is medium-sized. The chain links TRBV5-5 to TRBJ1-4; D unresolved. V was pared by 0 bases and J by 3 bases, with 15 bases between. The CDR3 is made up of 17 amino acids. Germline-derived CDR1 and CDR2 are SGHKS and YYEKEE (reference sequence). The CDR3 here is CASSLEGTPAANEKLFF. The CDR3 DNA reads TGTGCCAGCAGCTTGGAAGGCACACCCGCGGCTAATGAAAAACTGTTTTTT.

As regards this clonotype: A single base is all that separates this from a far larger clone, so a read error is likely. This chain connects TRBV6-5 to TRBJ2-1; 11 positions agree with TRBD1. The CDR3 consists of 13 residues. J lost 8 bases, V lost 8 bases, and 5 bases had no gene match. Germline assignment: CDR1 MNHEY and CDR2 SVGAGI. The CDR3 spells CASRDRGVDEQFF. The CDR3 DNA reads TGTGCCAGCCGGGACAGGGGGGTGGATGAGCAGTTCTTC.